This entry features one TCR beta chain sequence. As yet, its antigen is unknown. The sample comes from a study of beta chain features in type 1 diabetes. Study-wide results and limits: PCR may have favored shorter templates equally in patients and controls.

The CDR3 loop spans 11 amino acids. Trimming stripped 7 bases from V and 6 bases from J, with 10 bases between. In germline, CDR1 is SNHLY, CDR2 FYNNEI. Investigators reverse transcribed all isolated RNA, so they sequenced expressed TCRB transcripts. Libraries were prepared by immunoSEQ multiplex PCR; TCRdb keeps only in-frame clonotypes and omits some of them. The table lists hundreds of thousands of clones, roughly 14% of them singletons. Isolation of CD4+ naive, central memory, regulatory and stem cell-like memory cells was achieved by sorting via CD45RO/CCR7/CD25/CD127/CD95/CD27. This receptor was identified in a middle-aged woman in good health. The genes are TRBV2 and TRBJ2-7; the D is unclear. Sequences were obtained from naive CD4+ T cells from blood. CDR3 sequence reads: CASMRIFEQYF. CDR3 bases: TGTGCCAGCATGAGAATATTCGAGCAGTACTTC. Variable domain in full (rest from reference TRBV2 and TRBJ2-7): EPEVTQTPSHQVTQMGQEVILRCVPISNHLYFYWYRQILGQKVEFLVSFYNNEISEKSEIFDDQFSVERPDGSNFTLKIRSTKLEDSAMYFCASMRIFEQYFGPGTRLTVT.